These 32 T cell receptor beta chains were sequenced from one sample in a study of T-cell reconstitution after alpha-beta-depleted transplantation in children. The authors prepared the TCRbeta library with unique molecular identifiers. TCRdb recomputed calls from the PCR reads with MiXCR, one row per CDR3 protein. Of a few hundred thousand distinct CDR3 sequences in the sample, around 7.1% were seen once. Notes on the study in general: T-cell numbers and diversity one year post-transplant derived largely from freshly generated T cells.

Their specific antigens are unknown. Sequenced here: peripheral blood, sampled 360 days after TCRalphabeta/CD19-depleted stem cell transplant. These receptor sequences come from a female patient between 2 and 15 years old who had a stem cell transplant for Fanconi anemia, so the T cells may come from the graft donor.

The chain carries TRBV19 and TRBJ2-1; no clear D. Per the germline V gene, CDR1 is LNHDA and CDR2 is SQIVND (reference sequence). V was pared by 6 bases and J by 0 bases, with 21 bases between. This CDR3 has 18 amino acids. The CDR3 loop is CASSALLSNEFSYNEQFF. CDR3 DNA sequence: TGTGCCAGTAGCGCCCTATTAAGCAACGAGTTCTCCTACAATGAGCAGTTCTTC.

This clonotype was recorded a few times. The chain is built from TRBV7-2 and TRBJ1-2; tentative D call: TRBD1 (5 bases). Germline V gene data show CDR1 as SGHTA and CDR2 as FQGNSA. Deletions cut 5 bases from V and 3 bases from J, with 10 bases between. CDR3 length: 13 amino acids. The CDR3 DNA reads TGTGCCAGCAGCAAAGACAGCCACTATGGCTACACCTTC. Translating gives CASSKDSHYGYTF.

The table lists this clonotype with a few counts. CDR3 amino acids: CASRSSLAGEETQYF. The CDR3 region has the DNA TGTGCCAGCAGATCAAGTCTAGCGGGGGAAGAGACCCAGTACTTC. J is TRBJ2-5 and V is TRBV2, with TRBD2 identical over 10 bases. Germline CDR1 reads SNHLY; CDR2 reads FYNNEI. The CDR3 is 15 residues long. Trimming removed 6 bases from V and 3 bases from J; junction bases left unmatched: 7.

V usage is TRBV4-1 and J usage is TRBJ2-7; TRBD2 agrees at 13 bases. Germline loops: CDR1 MGHRA, CDR2 YSYEKL. The CDR3 is 17 amino acids. V was clipped by 4 bases and J by 6 bases; unmatched bases: 12. This CDR3 reads CASSPPFGLAGVLEQYF. The DNA for the CDR3 is TGCGCCAGCAGCCCCCCGTTTGGACTAGCGGGAGTCCTCGAGCAGTACTTC.

This clonotype was seen more than once but under ten times. The V call is TRBV10-1, the J call TRBJ2-1; no clear D gene. The germline V gene has CDR1 WNHNN and CDR2 SYGVQD (reference sequence). CDR3 length: 12 residues. V was cut by 3 bases and J by 10 bases, with 10 bases left in between. CDR3 sequence (DNA): TGCGCCAGCAGTGACAGCTACCGGGAGCAGTTCTTC. The encoded protein is CASSDSYREQFF.

This clonotype has a count of ten or more. The V gene is TRBV20-1, the J gene TRBJ2-3; 8 bases are shared with TRBD2. Trimming cost V 0 bases and J 4 bases; bases outside gene matches: 9. The CDR3 totals 16 residues. Germline lookup yields CDR1 DFQATT and CDR2 SNEGSKA (reference sequence). The CDR3 DNA sequence: TGCAGTGCTAGAGATAGGCTAGCGGGTTTTCCAGATACGCAGTATTTT. As protein: CSARDRLAGFPDTQYF.

This clonotype was recorded many times. The chain combines TRBV20-1 with TRBJ2-1; D is uncertain. The germline gives CDR1 DFQATT, CDR2 SNEGSKA (reference sequence). This CDR3 contains 13 residues. Trimming shortened V by 0 bases and J by 3 bases, and 6 bases separated the two germline ends. CDR3 nucleotide sequence: TGCAGTGCTAGAGATGGCGGCTACAATGAGCAGTTCTTC. It specifies CSARDGGYNEQFF.

This clonotype was picked up many times. The V call is TRBV6-1, the J call TRBJ1-5; maybe TRBD1 (6 bases). The CDR3 spans 14 residues. V was pared by 3 bases and J by 1 base, with 7 bases between. Germline CDR1 and CDR2: MNHNS and SASEGT. The CDR3 DNA reads TGTGCCAGCAGTGACGGGGGCAGCAATCAGCCCCAGCATTTT. Amino acid sequence: CASSDGGSNQPQHF.

This clonotype was counted between two and nine times. The chain combines TRBV11-2 with TRBJ1-1; D ambiguous. Germline CDR1 and CDR2: SGHAT and FQNNGV. V was pared by 2 bases and J by 1 base, with 17 bases between. The CDR3 is 17 amino acids. The CDR3 DNA is TGTGCCAGCAGCTTATCCCCGATGAGGCAGACGAACACTGAAGCTTTCTTT. Amino acids: CASSLSPMRQTNTEAFF.

V usage is TRBV21-1 and J usage is TRBJ1-2; the listed D gene, TRBD1, was not tested against the DNA. TRBV21-1 constitutes a pseudogene. The CDR3 is made up of 16 amino acids. For the CDR3, the DNA is TGTGCCAGCAGCTATTTCAGGAGGGGGACTAACTATGGCTACACCTTC. This codes for CASSYFRRGTNYGYTF.

This clonotype was recorded at least ten times. This rearrangement joins TRBV7-9 to TRBJ2-1; D unclear. Trimming removed 1 base from V and 3 bases from J, with 13 bases in between. There are 16 residues in the CDR3. Germline V lookup: CDR1 SEHNR, CDR2 FQNEAQ (reference sequence). The CDR3 protein is CASSLEVTLSYNEQFF. The CDR3 DNA sequence: TGTGCCAGCAGCTTAGAAGTGACTTTAAGCTACAATGAGCAGTTCTTC.

V gene TRBV20-1 combines with J gene TRBJ1-6; 7 bases match TRBD1. The germline V gene encodes CDR1 DFQATT and CDR2 SNEGSKA (reference sequence). This CDR3 spans 13 amino acids. After removal of 2 bases from V and 9 bases from J, the junction contained 4 bases not matched to a gene. Here the CDR3 DNA reads TGCAGTGCTAGATTTGACAGGGCTTCACCCCTCCACTTT. As protein: CSARFDRASPLHF.

This clonotype was seen ten or more times. J is TRBJ2-5 and V is TRBV20-1, with 8 bases that match TRBD2. V was pared by 3 bases and J by 13 bases, with 10 bases of the junction left unmatched. CDR1 DFQATT and CDR2 SNEGSKA come from the germline V gene (reference sequence). The CDR3 runs 12 residues. CDR3 sequence (DNA): TGCAGTGCTAGGACCCGCCCTAGCGGGTTGTACTTC. Translation gives CSARTRPSGLYF.

In its sample, this clonotype was seen many times. The chain combines TRBV28 with TRBJ1-4, with TRBD1 matching over 7 bases. With 5 bases clipped from V and 10 bases from J, the junction kept 7 bases outside the gene matches. This CDR3 has 13 residues. Looked up from germline, CDR1 is MDHEN and CDR2 is SYDVKM. As DNA, the CDR3 is TGTGCCAGCAGTCCAGGGACAGTAGGAAAACTGTTTTTT. It encodes CASSPGTVGKLFF.

This clonotype was detected many times. J is TRBJ2-7 and V is TRBV6-1; a possible D gene is TRBD1 (5 bases). This CDR3 has 16 residues. With 8 bases removed from V and 4 bases from J, the gap between germline ends came to 24 bases. The germline V gene has CDR1 MNHNS and CDR2 SASEGT. The CDR3 nucleotides read TGTGCCAGCGGCCGTTACAGTGTTTTTGGGGCTTACGAGCAGTACTTC. Translated: CASGRYSVFGAYEQYF.

On this clonotype itself: The CDR3 does not close with the conserved phenylalanine or tryptophan, likely indicating a read error. V gene TRBV15 combines with J gene TRBJ1-6; D possibly corresponds to TRBD1 (5 bases). CDR3 size: 16 residues. Germline lookup yields CDR1 LNHNV and CDR2 YYDKDF (reference sequence). The V gene lost 0 bases and the J gene lost 0 bases, with 6 bases spanning the gap. CDR3 coding DNA: TGTGCCACCAGCAGAGACAGGGTCTCCTATAATTCACCCCTCCACTCT. Protein product: CATSRDRVSYNSPLHS.

Ten or more counts support this clonotype. This chain connects TRBV7-2 to TRBJ1-6; maybe TRBD1 (5 bases). V lost 3 bases and J 9 bases, leaving 15 bases between the germline ends. The CDR3 sequence is 15 residues long. The V gene's germline CDR1 is SGHTA and CDR2 FQGNSA. DNA of the CDR3: TGTGCCAGCAGCTTCCTGGGGTACGGGGGTTCACCCCTCCACTTT. It yields the protein CASSFLGYGGSPLHF.

Only a few counts were recorded for this clonotype. J is TRBJ2-5 and V is TRBV19, with D unclear. The CDR3 sequence is 11 residues long. Germline V CDR1 and CDR2: LNHDA, SQIVND (reference sequence). The V end was cut by 4 bases, the J end by 4 bases, with 4 bases between. CDR3 protein: CASSTLETQYF. The DNA of the CDR3 is TGTGCCAGTAGTACCCTAGAGACCCAGTACTTC. Using reference TRBV19 and TRBJ2-5 for the parts outside the CDR3, the full variable domain is DGGITQSPKYLFRKEGQNVTLSCEQNLNHDAMYWYRQDPGQGLRLIYYSQIVNDFQKGDIAEGYSVSREKKESFPLTVTSAQKNPTAFYLCASSTLETQYFGPGTRLLVL.

This clonotype was detected many times. The genes are TRBV20-1 and TRBJ1-2, with D tentatively TRBD1 (6 bases). Germline V gives CDR1 DFQATT, CDR2 SNEGSKA (reference sequence). Trimming pared 5 bases from V and 4 bases from J, leaving 14 bases between. The CDR3 has 13 amino acids. The CDR3 loop is CSAHKRDTYGYTF. CDR3 nucleotides: TGCAGTGCTCATAAGCGGGACACCTATGGCTACACCTTC.

This clonotype showed up many times. The chain combines TRBV12-3 or TRBV12-4 with TRBJ2-2; D not resolved. V was trimmed by 7 bases and J by 1 base, leaving 22 bases between them. This CDR3 has 18 residues. The CDR3 nucleotides are TGTGCCAGCAATCGCAACGGGCAGAGCAAACGGAACACCGGGGAGCTGTTTTTT. Translated, it gives CASNRNGQSKRNTGELFF.

The V gene is TRBV9, the J gene TRBJ1-2; TRBD1 might be the D (6 bases). The CDR3 loop spans 13 amino acids. V was shortened by 0 bases and J by 6 bases, with 9 bases between the two germline ends. Germline V gives CDR1 SGDLS, CDR2 YYNGEE. CDR3 in amino acids: CASSVVSGDGYTF. In DNA, the CDR3 is TGTGCCAGCAGCGTAGTGTCAGGGGATGGCTACACCTTC. Based on the CDR3 plus reference TRBV9 and TRBJ1-2, the full variable domain is DSGVTQTPKHLITATGQRVTLRCSPRSGDLSVYWYQQSLDQGLQFLIQYYNGEERAKGNILERFSAQQFPDLHSELNLSSLELGDSALYFCASSVVSGDGYTFGSGTRLTVV.

This clonotype was seen a few times. The chain couples TRBV9 to TRBJ1-1, with D perhaps matching TRBD1 (5 bases). The CDR3 sequence is 14 residues long. Trimming took 0 bases from V and 4 from J, leaving 10 bases between them. Germline V lookup: CDR1 SGDLS, CDR2 YYNGEE. The CDR3: CASSVVGGGTEAFF. The CDR3 nucleotides read TGTGCCAGCAGCGTAGTGGGGGGTGGCACTGAAGCTTTCTTT.

This clonotype appeared many times. The chain carries TRBV7-9 and TRBJ2-7; weak D call: TRBD1 (6 bases). The CDR3 runs 17 residues. V dropped 2 bases and J dropped 3 bases, with 20 bases sitting between them. CDR1 is SEHNR and CDR2 is FQNEAQ in the germline V gene (reference sequence). The CDR3 DNA is TGTGCCAGCAGCTTATCCAAGGGGGATGCCACGCTCTACGAGCAGTACTTC. Amino acid sequence: CASSLSKGDATLYEQYF.

This clonotype was seen ten or more times. The CDR3 sequence: CASITGDNEQFF. In DNA form, the CDR3 reads TGTGCCAGCATCACAGGGGACAATGAGCAGTTCTTC. The chain combines TRBV12-3 or TRBV12-4 with TRBJ2-1, with 7 bases fitting TRBD1. Trimming removed 7 bases from V and 5 bases from J; junction bases left unmatched: 2. The CDR3 has 12 residues.

This clonotype was seen a handful of times. V gene TRBV4-1 combines with J gene TRBJ1-5; D remains ambiguous. Trimming left V 3 bases short and J 1 base short, with 10 bases between. Looked up from germline, CDR1 is MGHRA and CDR2 is YSYEKL. The CDR3 length is 15 residues. The CDR3 bases are TGCGCCAGCAGCCAGCCTATAGGGAGCAATCAGCCCCAGCATTTT. Translated: CASSQPIGSNQPQHF.

The table lists this clonotype with many counts. The chain recombines TRBV29-1 with TRBJ1-2; 11 positions agree with TRBD1. Germline CDR1 is SQVTM and CDR2 is ANQGSEA. V shed 5 bases, J shed 5 bases, and the junction held 4 bases outside the gene matches. This CDR3 contains 13 residues. CDR3 sequence (DNA): TGCAGCGTTAGGGACAGGGGGATGTATGGCTACACCTTC. This translates into CSVRDRGMYGYTF.

In this sample, this clonotype turned up many times. The CDR3 coding sequence is TGTGCCAGCAGTTTAGGTCCTAGCACAGATACGCAGTATTTT. It encodes CASSLGPSTDTQYF. V is TRBV28 and J is TRBJ2-3; D unclear. CDR1 is MDHEN and CDR2 is SYDVKM in the germline V gene. V shed 2 bases and J shed 0 bases, with 6 bases lying between them. The CDR3 covers 14 residues.

This clonotype was counted at least ten times. This rearrangement joins TRBV12-3 or TRBV12-4 to TRBJ2-3, with 9 nucleotides matching TRBD1. The V and J ends lost 7 bases and 4 bases, in that order; junction bases with no gene match: 9. The CDR3 contains 15 residues. The CDR3 is CASTVLRTGADTQYF. In DNA form, the CDR3 reads TGTGCCAGCACTGTTCTGAGGACAGGGGCAGATACGCAGTATTTT.

The CDR3 region is CSARVGSGDGNEKLFF. CDR3 in DNA: TGCAGTGCTAGAGTCGGATCCGGGGACGGGAATGAAAAACTGTTTTTT. J is TRBJ1-4 and V is TRBV20-1; D perhaps matches TRBD1 (5 bases). Germline CDR1 is DFQATT and CDR2 is SNEGSKA (reference sequence). V lost 1 base to trimming and J lost 5 bases, with 17 bases between them. The CDR3 has 16 residues.

This clonotype was counted only a few times. The rearrangement uses TRBV2 and TRBJ1-2; tentatively, D is TRBD1 (5 bases). The V gene's germline CDR1 is SNHLY and CDR2 FYNNEI. The CDR3 sequence is 14 residues long. V shed 5 bases and J shed 6 bases, with 16 bases lying between them. This CDR3 is CASSLEGKGNGYTF. As DNA, the CDR3 is TGTGCCAGCAGTTTAGAGGGGAAAGGGAATGGCTACACCTTC.

This clonotype has at least ten counts. The chain has TRBV20-1 and TRBJ2-5; TRBD2 matches 12 bases. Germline V gives CDR1 DFQATT, CDR2 SNEGSKA (reference sequence). There are 13 residues in the CDR3. V gave up 2 bases and J gave up 5 bases; unmatched junction bases: 0. The CDR3 here is CSARLAGGETQYF. The DNA of the CDR3 is TGCAGTGCTAGACTAGCGGGAGGGGAGACCCAGTACTTC.

In its sample, this clonotype was seen many times. The chain joins TRBV4-3 to TRBJ2-1; TRBD1 aligns across 10 bases. Trimming removed 5 bases from V and 7 bases from J; junction bases left unmatched: 5. Germline CDR1 is LGHNA and CDR2 is YSLEER. This CDR3 region has 14 residues. The CDR3 nucleotides are TGCGCCAGCAGCATTCGGACAGGGGGTAATGAGCAGTTCTTC. It encodes CASSIRTGGNEQFF.